Shown below are 17 T cell receptor beta chains from a single sample sequenced in a study of CD8+ T cells in alopecia areata. Investigators isolated RNA and reverse transcribed it into cDNA to act as the sequencing template. TCRdb's table, derived via immunoSEQ multiplex PCR, lists solely in-frame clones and lacks some. The data hold roughly 130,000 clones, with 45% to 65% observed a single time. The specimen comprised CD4+ T cells sorted from blood, sampled at week 0. These receptors originate from a human donor with alopecia areata.

This chain uses TRBV5-1 with TRBJ2-5; tentative D call: TRBD2 (5 bases). Trimming left V 4 bases short and J 2 bases short, with 15 bases between. From germline, CDR1 is SGHRS and CDR2 YFSETQ. This CDR3 spans 15 amino acids. The CDR3 reads CASSLAPERQETQYF. The DNA of the CDR3 is TGCGCCAGCAGCCTGGCGCCTGAGCGGCAAGAGACCCAGTACTTC. Full variable domain (rest looked up from reference TRBV5-1 and TRBJ2-5): KAGVTQTPRYLIKTRGQQVTLSCSPISGHRSVSWYQQTPGQGLQFLFEYFSETQRNKGNFPGRFSGRQFSNSRSEMNVSTLELGDSALYLCASSLAPERQETQYFGPGTRLLVL.

Only a few counts were recorded for this clone. The chain carries TRBV30 and TRBJ1-5; 7 bases map to TRBD1. The V gene's germline CDR1 is GTSNPN and CDR2 SVGIG (reference sequence). CDR3 length equals 14 residues. With V trimmed by 4 bases and J by 7 bases, 10 bases remained unmatched. CDR3 loop: CAWTAATGLQPQHF. The CDR3 DNA reads as TGTGCCTGGACTGCGGCGACAGGGTTGCAGCCCCAGCATTTT.

The chain joins TRBV28 to TRBJ2-2; 9 nucleotides agree with TRBD1. The J segment lost 3 bases and the V segment lost 5 bases, leaving 4 bases of the junction unmatched. Germline V gene data show CDR1 as MDHEN and CDR2 as SYDVKM. This CDR3 is built from 15 residues. As DNA, the CDR3 is TGTGCCAGCAGTCCCGGGGACAGGGACACCGGGGAGCTGTTTTTT. Protein sequence: CASSPGDRDTGELFF.

Only a few counts were recorded for this clone. The CDR3 protein is CASSVGGSRNQPQHF. The DNA of the CDR3 is TGTGCCAGCAGCGTAGGAGGGTCGAGGAATCAGCCCCAGCATTTT. The chain couples TRBV9 to TRBJ1-5; the D is unclear. CDR3 length: 15 amino acids. Trimming removed 0 bases from V and 4 bases from J, with 11 bases in between. Per germline, CDR1 SGDLS and CDR2 YYNGEE.

This clone was observed a handful of times. The chain is built from TRBV4-3 and TRBJ1-2, with D perhaps TRBD1 (5 bases). CDR3 size: 15 residues. Germline assignment: CDR1 LGHNA and CDR2 YSLEER. Between the trimmed V and J ends, which lost 0 bases and 4 bases, there was a span of 12 bases. CDR3 residues: CASSQDLGRIYGYTF. The CDR3 DNA follows: TGCGCCAGCAGCCAAGATCTGGGACGGATCTATGGCTACACCTTC.

This clone was observed a few times. The rearrangement links TRBV7-7 to TRBJ2-5; no definite D call. The CDR3 contains 13 residues. CDR1 and CDR2 from the germline V gene are SSHAT and FNYEAQ (reference sequence). Trimming removed 5 bases from V and 7 bases from J, with 14 bases in between. Here the CDR3 reads CASSPDPIGTQYF. CDR3 DNA: TGTGCCAGCAGCCCGGACCCCATTGGGACCCAGTACTTC.

The chain links TRBV14 to TRBJ2-3; D possibly uses TRBD1 or TRBD2 (6 bases each). CDR3 length: 15 amino acids. Deletions cut 3 bases from V and 4 bases from J, with 14 bases between. CDR1 SGHDN and CDR2 FVKESK come from the germline V gene. The CDR3 loop reads CASSQRLGGPDTQYF. The CDR3 DNA sequence: TGTGCCAGCAGCCAGCGGCTAGGGGGGCCAGATACGCAGTATTTT. The full variable domain, rest sourced from reference TRBV14 and TRBJ2-3, is EAGVTQFPSHSVIEKGQTVTLRCDPISGHDNLYWYRRVMGKEIKFLLHFVKESKQDESGMPNNRFLAERTGGTYSTLKVQPAELEDSGVYFCASSQRLGGPDTQYFGPGTRLTVL.

Points on this clone: The junction departs from the called germline gene at one end, perhaps through a read error. V usage is TRBV19 and J usage is TRBJ1-5; 10 positions agree with TRBD1. From germline, CDR1 is LNHDA and CDR2 SQIVND (reference sequence). This CDR3 comprises 15 residues. This CDR3 is CASSIATGGNQPQHF. In nucleotides, the CDR3 is TGTGCCAGTAGCATCGCGACAGGGGGCAACCAGCCCCAGCATTTT.

This chain connects TRBV5-4 to TRBJ2-3; TRBD2 is a possible D gene (6 bases). The V end was cut by 0 bases, the J end by 0 bases, with 8 bases between. Germline V gene sequence: CDR1 SGHNT, CDR2 YYREEE (reference sequence). The length of the CDR3 is 15 residues. This chain's CDR3 is CASSLGLASTDTQYF. CDR3 nucleotide sequence: TGTGCCAGCAGCTTGGGCCTAGCGAGCACAGATACGCAGTATTTT.

This sequence joins TRBV9 and TRBJ1-5; D may be TRBD1 (5 bases). Deletions cut 0 bases from V and 7 bases from J, with 14 bases between. The CDR3 contains 15 residues. The V gene's germline CDR1 is SGDLS and CDR2 YYNGEE. CDR3 sequence (DNA): TGTGCCAGCAGCGTAGTAGTAGGGGTTAACCAGCCCCAGCATTTT. It specifies CASSVVVGVNQPQHF.

This clone was recorded a few times. This sample includes further DNA sequences coding for the same CDR3. This chain links TRBV5-1 with TRBJ1-2; unclear D gene. The CDR3 extends over 14 amino acids. V was trimmed by 1 base and J by 1 base, leaving 8 bases between them. Germline CDR1 is SGHRS and CDR2 is YFSETQ. Written as DNA, the CDR3 is TGCGCCAGCAGCTTGTCTCCCGGTAACTATGGCTACACCTTC. Its protein is CASSLSPGNYGYTF.

This chain uses TRBV7-9 with TRBJ1-1; TRBD1 matches at 9 bases. The germline V gene encodes CDR1 SEHNR and CDR2 FQNEAQ (reference sequence). The J segment lost 10 bases and the V segment lost 6 bases, leaving 6 bases of the junction unmatched. This CDR3 region has 12 residues. The CDR3: CASRTDRGGAFF. CDR3 bases: TGTGCCAGCAGGACGGACAGGGGAGGAGCTTTCTTT. The whole variable domain, filled in from reference TRBV7-9 and TRBJ1-1, reads DTGVSQNPRHKITKRGQNVTFRCDPISEHNRLYWYRQTLGQGPEFLTYFQNEAQLEKSRLLSDRFSAERPKGSFSTLEIQRTEQGDSAMYLCASRTDRGGAFFGQGTRLTVV.

A few counts support this clone. V usage is TRBV28 and J usage is TRBJ2-6, with D possibly TRBD1 on 5 matching bases. The germline CDR1 and CDR2 sequences are MDHEN and SYDVKM. V was shortened by 5 bases and J by 2 bases, with 7 bases between the two germline ends. This CDR3 contains 14 residues. CDR3 in DNA: TGTGCCAGCAGTGGCAGGGCTGGGGCCAACGTCCTGACTTTC. Protein sequence: CASSGRAGANVLTF. Complete variable domain (other parts from reference TRBV28 and TRBJ2-6): DVKVTQSSRYLVKRTGEKVFLECVQDMDHENMFWYRQDPGLGLRLIYFSYDVKMKEKGDIPEGYSVSREKKERFSLILESASTNQTSMYLCASSGRAGANVLTFGAGSRLTVL.

The gene calls are TRBV9 and TRBJ2-3, with D maybe TRBD2 (6 bases). The germline V and J ends were trimmed by 4 bases and 1 base, with 10 bases remaining between them. Germline V CDR1 and CDR2: SGDLS, YYNGEE. The CDR3 is 14 residues long. The CDR3, as DNA: TGTGCCAGCAGCCTAGGAGGGGGCACAGATACGCAGTATTTT. It specifies CASSLGGGTDTQYF.

This clone occurred a few times. This sequence joins TRBV11-1 and TRBJ1-2; D unclear. This CDR3 has 13 residues. The V end was cut by 0 bases, the J end by 4 bases, with 6 bases between. Germline values: CDR1 SGHAT, CDR2 FQDESV (reference sequence). The CDR3 protein is CASSLARTYGYTF. The DNA of the CDR3 is TGTGCCAGCAGCTTAGCCAGGACCTATGGCTACACCTTC.

This sequence joins TRBV6-5 and TRBJ2-3; TRBD1 matches at 8 bases. Germline-derived CDR1 and CDR2 are MNHEY and SVGAGI. V dropped 6 bases and J dropped 4; count of bases not matched to a gene: 3. The CDR3 consists of 13 residues. In nucleotides, the CDR3 is TGTGCCAGCAGCAGGACAGGGCCAGATACGCAGTATTTT. Its protein is CASSRTGPDTQYF.

The rearrangement uses TRBV5-6 and TRBJ1-4; 10 bases match TRBD1. The CDR3 has 15 residues. V lost 3 bases to trimming and J lost 8 bases; unmatched junction nucleotides: 7. CDR1 and CDR2 from the germline V gene are SGHDT and YYEEEE. This CDR3 is CASSSWTGGREKLFF. Here the CDR3 DNA reads TGTGCCAGCAGCTCCTGGACAGGGGGGAGAGAAAAACTGTTTTTT.